A single sample gave rise to the 27 T cell receptor beta chains below, sequenced in a study of T cells in Graves' hyperthyroidism and ophthalmopathy. RNA transcripts were the template for amplifying TCR beta CDR3 regions. The HTBI primer set drove a first-round RT-PCR of the TCR CDR3. From the multiplex PCR reads, TCRdb called clonotypes with MiXCR, one entry per CDR3 protein. The sample shows under 450,000 distinct CDR3 sequences, roughly 14% of them seen only once. What was sequenced was blood. The receptors were sampled from a woman aged 18-29 years with Graves' hyperthyroidism.

The chain couples TRBV7-9 to TRBJ2-5; no reliable D call. With 4 bases removed from V and 6 bases from J, the gap between germline ends came to 15 bases. From germline, CDR1 is SEHNR and CDR2 FQNEAQ (reference sequence). The CDR3 covers 14 residues. The CDR3: CASSYEASPQTQYF. The CDR3 DNA follows: TGTGCCAGCAGCTATGAGGCTAGTCCGCAGACCCAGTACTTC. Full variable domain (remainder filled in from reference TRBV7-9 and TRBJ2-5): DTGVSQNPRHKITKRGQNVTFRCDPISEHNRLYWYRQTLGQGPEFLTYFQNEAQLEKSRLLSDRFSAERPKGSFSTLEIQRTEQGDSAMYLCASSYEASPQTQYFGPGTRLLVL.

This clonotype was recorded at least ten times. The rearrangement joins TRBV27 to TRBJ2-7; TRBD1 is a possible D gene (6 bases). V was pared by 4 bases and J by 2 bases, with 12 bases between. The CDR3 runs 14 residues. The germline V gene encodes CDR1 MNHEY and CDR2 SMNVEV (reference sequence). As DNA, the CDR3 is TGTGCCAGCAGTTCCATGGACAGTGCCTACGAGCAGTACTTC. This gives the protein CASSSMDSAYEQYF.

V usage is TRBV19 and J usage is TRBJ2-3; D is possibly TRBD2 (5 bases). Trimming removed 3 bases from V and 3 bases from J, with 10 bases in between. The CDR3 consists of 14 residues. Germline lookup yields CDR1 LNHDA and CDR2 SQIVND (reference sequence). The CDR3 spells CASSIIGETDTQYF. CDR3 coding DNA: TGTGCCAGTAGTATCATCGGGGAGACAGATACGCAGTATTTT.

This clonotype was detected ten times or more. The gene calls are TRBV18 and TRBJ1-2, with a weak D call TRBD1 (5 bases). Deletions cut 6 bases from V and 5 bases from J, with 16 bases between. The CDR3 loop spans 14 amino acids. Germline loops: CDR1 KGHSH, CDR2 LQKENI. CDR3 protein: CASSGGRTEYGYTF. CDR3 sequence (DNA): TGTGCCAGCTCGGGGGGTCGAACAGAGTATGGCTACACCTTC.

This clonotype was seen a handful of times. A much bigger clone sits one base away, suggesting this may be a read error. Likely a read error: the CDR3 ends without its conserved phenylalanine or tryptophan. The rearrangement uses TRBV12-3 or TRBV12-4 and TRBJ2-7; possible D gene TRBD1, 6 bases. This CDR3 contains 17 residues. V lost 4 bases, J lost 3 bases, and 22 bases lay in between. In DNA form, the CDR3 reads TGTGCCAGCAGTTCCAGAGGGGTAGACAGGAGAAGCTACGAGCAGTACCTC. Its protein product is CASSSRGVDRRSYEQYL.

V and J are TRBV5-1 and TRBJ2-4; perhaps D is TRBD1 or TRBD2 (6 bases each). The CDR3 loop spans 16 amino acids. Per the germline V gene, CDR1 is SGHRS and CDR2 is YFSETQ. The V end was cut by 5 bases, the J end by 0 bases, with 15 bases between. CDR3 region: CASSVDGGAAKNIQYF. The CDR3 DNA sequence: TGCGCCAGCAGTGTCGACGGGGGCGCAGCCAAAAACATTCAGTACTTC.

This clonotype was picked up many times. The chain uses TRBV7-2 and TRBJ2-7; 13 bases map to TRBD2. CDR3 length: 18 residues. V dropped 5 bases and J dropped 2; count of bases not matched to a gene: 12. CDR1 and CDR2 from the germline V gene are SGHTA and FQGNSA. CDR3 residues: CASSRQTSGGSDTYEQYF. The DNA of the CDR3 is TGTGCCAGCAGCCGTCAGACTAGCGGGGGGTCCGACACCTACGAGCAGTACTTC.

This clonotype was counted at least ten times. CDR3 DNA sequence: TGTGCCAGTACCGTCGGGGACTATGGCTACACCTTC. This sequence encodes CASTVGDYGYTF. The V gene is TRBV19, the J gene TRBJ1-2; no clear D. The ends were cut back, 7 bases at V and 3 bases at J, with 9 bases in the middle. Germline CDR1 is LNHDA and CDR2 is SQIVND (reference sequence). The CDR3 length is 12 residues.

V usage is TRBV7-2 and J usage is TRBJ2-7; 12 positions match TRBD1. V shed 5 bases, J shed 0 bases, and the junction held 8 bases outside the gene matches. CDR3 length equals 17 residues. In germline, CDR1 is SGHTA, CDR2 FQGNSA. The CDR3 nucleotides read TGTGCCAGCAGCGGGACAGGGGGCGATAGGAGCTCCTACGAGCAGTACTTC. Amino acids: CASSGTGGDRSSYEQYF.

This clonotype has just a few counts. The chain uses TRBV24-1 and TRBJ2-3; D gene uncertain. The germline V gene encodes CDR1 KGHDR and CDR2 SFDVKD. V lost 1 base and J 4 bases, leaving 5 bases between the germline ends. The CDR3 is 13 amino acids. The CDR3 coding sequence is TGTGCCACCAGTGATTTCACCGCAGATACGCAGTATTTT. Translated: CATSDFTADTQYF.

The rearrangement joins TRBV24-1 to TRBJ2-1; the match to TRBD2 covers 10 bases. V shed 3 bases, J shed 8 bases, and the junction held 12 bases outside the gene matches. The CDR3 totals 17 residues. Germline V gene lookup returns CDR1 KGHDR and CDR2 SFDVKD. CDR3 amino acids: CATSDPTGSGGWHEQFF. The CDR3 nucleotides read TGTGCCACCAGTGATCCCACAGGTAGCGGGGGGTGGCATGAGCAGTTCTTC.

The sample holds many counts of this clonotype. The chain has TRBV6-1 and TRBJ2-5, with TRBD1 identical over 11 bases. V shed 6 bases, J shed 5 bases, and the junction held 8 bases outside the gene matches. Looked up from germline, CDR1 is MNHNS and CDR2 is SASEGT. The CDR3 is 15 amino acids. CDR3 in amino acids: CASRQGQGARETQYF. The DNA of the CDR3 is TGTGCCAGCAGACAAGGACAGGGGGCACGGGAGACCCAGTACTTC.

This clonotype was detected ten times or more. The V call is TRBV11-2, the J call TRBJ2-1; 9 bases are shared with TRBD2. The germline CDR1 and CDR2 sequences are SGHAT and FQNNGV. The ends lost 3 bases at V and 5 bases at J; junction bases unmatched: 8. This CDR3 has 16 residues. The CDR3 coding sequence is TGTGCCAGCAGCTTGGGAAGCGGGAGGCCGAACAATGAGCAGTTCTTC. This sequence encodes CASSLGSGRPNNEQFF.

In its sample, this clonotype was seen many times. This sequence joins TRBV2 and TRBJ2-4; 7 bases line up with TRBD1. CDR1 and CDR2 (germline): SNHLY, FYNNEI. V lost 6 bases and J lost 11; bases outside the gene matches: 7. The CDR3 contains 12 residues. For the CDR3, the DNA is TGTGCCAGCAGCCAAGACAGGGTCCTTCAGTACTTC. It is translated as CASSQDRVLQYF.

The chain joins TRBV3-1 to TRBJ2-7, with TRBD2 identical over 11 bases. J was trimmed by 4 bases and V by 4 bases; bases with no gene match: 6. This CDR3 has 15 residues. Looked up from germline, CDR1 is LGHDT and CDR2 is YNNKEL (reference sequence). CDR3 nucleotides: TGTGCCAGCAGCCCCGATTCTAGCGGGAGGTACGAGCAGTACTTC. This encodes CASSPDSSGRYEQYF.

This clonotype was seen only a few times. The chain uses TRBV19 and TRBJ2-3; D is perhaps TRBD1 or TRBD2 (5 bases each). V dropped 7 bases and J dropped 0 bases, with 11 bases sitting between them. Germline values: CDR1 LNHDA, CDR2 SQIVND (reference sequence). The CDR3 is made up of 14 amino acids. CDR3 sequence: CASNRGRSTDTQYF. As DNA, the CDR3 is TGTGCCAGTAACCGGGGCAGGAGCACAGATACGCAGTATTTT.

This rearrangement joins TRBV5-6 to TRBJ2-7; 8 nucleotides match TRBD1. J was trimmed by 6 bases and V by 4 bases; bases with no gene match: 6. CDR3 size: 13 residues. CDR1 is SGHDT and CDR2 is YYEEEE in the germline V gene. CDR3 coding DNA: TGTGCCAGCAGCCTAGGACAGGGTACCGAGCAGTACTTC. It encodes CASSLGQGTEQYF.

This clonotype was recorded at least ten times. The V gene is TRBV11-3, the J gene TRBJ2-7; 7 positions match TRBD2. There are 14 residues in the CDR3. Germline V lookup: CDR1 SGHNT, CDR2 YENEEA. With 5 bases clipped from V and 6 bases from J, the junction kept 10 bases outside the gene matches. The CDR3 sequence is CASSHGGSLSEQYF. In DNA form, the CDR3 reads TGTGCCAGCAGCCACGGGGGGAGTTTAAGCGAGCAGTACTTC. Together with reference TRBV11-3 and TRBJ2-7, the CDR3 gives the full variable domain: EAGVVQSPRYKIIEKKQPVAFWCNPISGHNTLYWYLQNLGQGPELLIRYENEEAVDDSQLPKDRFSAERLKGVDSTLKIQPAELGDSAVYLCASSHGGSLSEQYFGPGTRLTVT.

CDR3 protein: CASSRHFLAGGVAAADTQYF. The CDR3 DNA sequence: TGCGCCAGCAGCCGACACTTCCTAGCGGGAGGTGTCGCGGCGGCAGATACGCAGTATTTT. The rearrangement joins TRBV4-1 to TRBJ2-3, with 11 bases fitting TRBD2. Germline V CDR1 and CDR2: MGHRA, YSYEKL. Trimming at V came to 4 bases and at J to 4 bases, leaving 19 bases not matched to a gene. CDR3 size: 20 residues.

The V and J genes are TRBV5-1 and TRBJ2-7, with TRBD2 matching over 9 bases. Germline V CDR1 and CDR2: SGHRS, YFSETQ. The CDR3 extends over 15 amino acids. V gave up 7 bases and J gave up 8 bases; unmatched junction bases: 16. In DNA form, the CDR3 reads TGCGCCAGCCGCTCCTCGACTAGCGGAGCCACCAAGCAGTACTTC. Translating gives CASRSSTSGATKQYF.

Many counts were recorded for this clonotype. In DNA, the CDR3 is TGTGCCAGCAGCGTAGCTTTATCTAGCGGGAGTACAGATACGCAGTATTTT. It codes for CASSVALSSGSTDTQYF. This chain joins TRBV9 and TRBJ2-3; 10 bases align to TRBD2. Germline-derived CDR1 and CDR2 are SGDLS and YYNGEE. This CDR3 comprises 17 residues. V was clipped by 0 bases and J by 3 bases; unmatched bases: 7.

The chain couples TRBV24-1 to TRBJ2-1; unclear D gene. The ends were cut back, 3 bases at V and 7 bases at J, with 9 bases in the middle. CDR3 length equals 13 residues. Germline V gene sequence: CDR1 KGHDR, CDR2 SFDVKD. DNA for the CDR3: TGTGCCACCAGTGATCTCAGAGTGAATGAGCAGTTCTTC. The encoded protein is CATSDLRVNEQFF.

The chain has TRBV7-3 and TRBJ2-6; TRBD1 matches 7 bases. The CDR3 is 18 amino acids. Losses at the gene ends were 5 bases for V and 4 bases for J; bases not matched to a gene: 14. Looked up from germline, CDR1 is SGHTA and CDR2 is FQGTGA. The CDR3 coding sequence is TGTGCCAGCAGCCGACCCGGGGACAGTCTAGGGGGGGCCAACGTCCTGACTTTC. Its translation: CASSRPGDSLGGANVLTF.

As concerns this clonotype: The DNA is left out, because the CDR3 cannot be placed on it with certainty; the CDR3 is given as TCRdb lists it. V is TRBV10-3 and J is TRBJ2-7. CDR1 ENHRY and CDR2 SYGVKD come from the germline V gene. Termini included, the CDR3 measures 19 amino acids. This CDR3 reads CAISESYILVERSEYEQYF.

The rearrangement uses TRBV5-1 and TRBJ2-7, with TRBD1 as a possible D gene (6 bases). The assigned J gene may be wrong: the sequence end matches TRBJ2-1 better. The CDR3 totals 13 residues. Per germline, CDR1 SGHRS and CDR2 YFSETQ. Written as DNA, the CDR3 is TGCGCCAGCAGCTTGAACAGGGCCTACGAGCAGTTCTTC. Translated, it gives CASSLNRAYEQFF.

This clonotype was seen a few times. The chain couples TRBV20-1 to TRBJ2-7; perhaps TRBD1 as D (6 bases). The V end lost 1 base, the J end lost 2 bases, and 21 bases lay between the germline ends. Germline lookup yields CDR1 DFQATT and CDR2 SNEGSKA (reference sequence). The CDR3 extends over 17 amino acids. The CDR3 loop is CSARGADAGDLPYEQYF. Written as DNA, the CDR3 is TGCAGTGCTAGAGGGGCAGACGCAGGGGACCTACCCTACGAGCAGTACTTC.

This chain links TRBV6-1 with TRBJ2-1; possible D gene TRBD2, 5 bases. Trimming shortened V by 7 bases and J by 3 bases, and 22 bases separated the two germline ends. Germline V lookup: CDR1 MNHNS, CDR2 SASEGT. This CDR3 has 17 residues. CDR3 amino acids: CASMRAATWVGYNEQFF. CDR3 bases: TGTGCCAGCATGCGGGCTGCAACCTGGGTAGGCTACAATGAGCAGTTCTTC.